These 28 T cell receptor beta chains share one sample of origin, sequenced in a study of shared clonotypes between healthy human individuals. Profiled with immunoSEQ multiplex PCR; TCRdb holds only in-frame clones, not every one. The sample includes some 740,000 clones, about 91% seen only once; the top ten take around 24%. CD45RO-negative, CCR7-selected cells formed the naive CD8 fraction, which excluded terminally differentiated effector memory CD45RA+ cells. Sequencing was carried out using naive CD8+ T cells sorted from blood. Receptors originate from a man aged 30 to 39 in good health.

To note about this clone: One end of the junction does not line up with germline, which may come from a read error. This chain links TRBV29-1 with TRBJ1-5, with D unresolved. The CDR3 runs to 10 residues. The germline V gene has CDR1 SQVTM and CDR2 ANQGSEA. The CDR3 region is CSGSKQPQHF. CDR3 in DNA: TGCAGCGGGAGCAAGCAGCCCCAGCATTTT.

The V call is TRBV7-9, the J call TRBJ1-1, with 8 positions matching TRBD1. The CDR3 runs to 12 residues. Germline values: CDR1 SEHNR, CDR2 FQNEAQ (reference sequence). The junction had 6 bases not matched to a gene; V was cut back by 10 bases and J by 5 bases. For the CDR3, the DNA is TGTGCCACCTCAGGGGGCCGAACTGAAGCTTTCTTT. Translation gives CATSGGRTEAFF.

This rearrangement joins TRBV29-1 to TRBJ2-7, with 9 bases matching TRBD1. Germline CDR1 is SQVTM and CDR2 is ANQGSEA. The V segment lost 4 bases and the J segment 3 bases; nucleotides outside the gene matches: 10. The CDR3 runs 15 residues. CDR3 DNA sequence: TGCAGCGTTGTAGGGACAGGGAATTCGTTCTACGAGCAGTACTTC. Translated: CSVVGTGNSFYEQYF.

Of note for this clone: Other DNA sequences of this sample code for an identical CDR3. The chain links TRBV27 to TRBJ2-7, with 7 bases fitting TRBD1. V shed 6 bases, J shed 3 bases, and the junction held 5 bases outside the gene matches. CDR1 is MNHEY, CDR2 SMNVEV, per germline (reference sequence). The CDR3 is made up of 13 amino acids. CDR3 protein: CASSPGTDYEQYF. CDR3 DNA sequence: TGTGCCAGCAGCCCCGGGACAGACTACGAGCAGTACTTC.

CDR3 nucleotide sequence: TGTGCCAGCAGCGCTACTAGCAGGACAGATACGCAGTATTTT. It specifies CASSATSRTDTQYF. The V call is TRBV9, the J call TRBJ2-3; a weak D match, TRBD2 (6 bases). The germline V gene has CDR1 SGDLS and CDR2 YYNGEE. V dropped 3 bases and J dropped 3 bases, with 11 bases sitting between them. The CDR3 totals 14 residues.

The chain couples TRBV19 to TRBJ1-5, with D hard to call. CDR3 size: 16 residues. V was cut by 3 bases and J by 2 bases, with 14 bases left in between. Per germline, CDR1 LNHDA and CDR2 SQIVND (reference sequence). CDR3 residues: CASSMMEGGGNQPQHF. The CDR3 bases are TGTGCCAGTAGTATGATGGAGGGAGGCGGCAATCAGCCCCAGCATTTT.

This chain links TRBV21-1 with TRBJ2-3; the tabulated D call, TRBD1, remains unverified against the DNA. TRBV21-1 is termed a pseudogene. The CDR3 is made up of 13 amino acids. CDR3 DNA sequence: TGTGCCAGCAGCAAAAACAGGGAAGATACGCAGTATTTT. Translated: CASSKNREDTQYF.

V usage is TRBV10-1 and J usage is TRBJ2-1; D gene unclear. CDR1 is WNHNN and CDR2 is SYGVQD in the germline V gene (reference sequence). The CDR3 contains 13 residues. V dropped 6 bases and J dropped 5 bases, with 11 bases sitting between them. CDR3 in DNA: TGCGCCAGCAGCTCCCCCGTTGACAATGAGCAGTTCTTC. Its translation is CASSSPVDNEQFF.

The table lists this clone with a count of one. J is TRBJ1-4 and V is TRBV6-5; the D gene is possibly TRBD1 (6 bases). V lost 4 bases to trimming and J lost 8 bases, with 14 bases between them. The CDR3 totals 14 residues. The germline V gene encodes CDR1 MNHEY and CDR2 SVGAGI. The CDR3 coding sequence is TGTGCCAGCAGTTCACTCCGGGACACAGAAAAACTGTTTTTT. Encoded protein: CASSSLRDTEKLFF.

The genes are TRBV7-9 and TRBJ2-7; D is perhaps TRBD1 or TRBD2 (6 bases each). The CDR3 loop spans 14 amino acids. Trimming took off 5 bases at V and 3 bases at J, with 14 bases between the two ends. Germline V gives CDR1 SEHNR, CDR2 FQNEAQ (reference sequence). The CDR3 DNA is TGTGCCAGCAGCCTCAGACAGGACTACTACGAGCAGTACTTC. The encoded protein is CASSLRQDYYEQYF.

A few counts support this clone. The chain joins TRBV29-1 to TRBJ2-2; the D is unclear. Germline values: CDR1 SQVTM, CDR2 ANQGSEA. This CDR3 is built from 11 residues. V dropped 1 base and J dropped 6 bases, with 3 bases sitting between them. The CDR3 DNA reads TGCAGCGTTGAAGGGGCCGGGGAGCTGTTTTTT. This gives the protein CSVEGAGELFF.

The J gene is TRBJ2-2, the V gene TRBV7-9; D is uncertain. Trimming removed 6 bases from V and 0 bases from J, with 5 bases in between. The CDR3 sequence is 13 residues long. Germline V gives CDR1 SEHNR, CDR2 FQNEAQ (reference sequence). CDR3 bases: TGTGCCAGCAGAATGCCGAACACCGGGGAGCTGTTTTTT. This gives the protein CASRMPNTGELFF. The whole variable domain, filled in from reference TRBV7-9 and TRBJ2-2, reads DTGVSQNPRHKITKRGQNVTFRCDPISEHNRLYWYRQTLGQGPEFLTYFQNEAQLEKSRLLSDRFSAERPKGSFSTLEIQRTEQGDSAMYLCASRMPNTGELFFGEGSRLTVL.

The rearrangement joins TRBV30 to TRBJ2-7; D remains ambiguous. Trimming took 0 bases from V and 1 from J, leaving 4 bases between them. The CDR3 runs to 12 residues. Germline lookup yields CDR1 GTSNPN and CDR2 SVGIG (reference sequence). CDR3 coding DNA: TGTGCCTGGAGTGTGCCGTCCTACGAGCAGTACTTC. The encoded protein is CAWSVPSYEQYF. Together with reference TRBV30 and TRBJ2-7, the CDR3 gives the full variable domain: SQTIHQWPATLVQPVGSPLSLECTVEGTSNPNLYWYRQAAGRGLQLLFYSVGIGQISSEVPQNLSASRPQDRQFILSSKKLLLSDSGFYLCAWSVPSYEQYFGPGTRLTVT.

The chain is built from TRBV2 and TRBJ2-7, with 8 bases lining up with TRBD2. Germline V gives CDR1 SNHLY, CDR2 FYNNEI. Trimming removed 10 bases from V and 4 bases from J; junction bases left unmatched: 9. This CDR3 is built from 13 residues. The chain's CDR3 is CATQSGSGYEQYF. CDR3 coding DNA: TGTGCCACCCAAAGCGGGAGTGGATACGAGCAGTACTTC. The variable domain in full, with the rest retrieved from reference TRBV2 and TRBJ2-7, is EPEVTQTPSHQVTQMGQEVILRCVPISNHLYFYWYRQILGQKVEFLVSFYNNEISEKSEIFDDQFSVERPDGSNFTLKIRSTKLEDSAMYFCATQSGSGYEQYFGPGTRLTVT.

V is TRBV5-6 and J is TRBJ2-2; D perhaps matches TRBD1 (6 bases). From germline, CDR1 is SGHDT and CDR2 YYEEEE. CDR3 length equals 15 residues. Trimming took 0 bases from V and 6 from J, leaving 12 bases between them. The CDR3 sequence is CASSLVGHSSGELFF. The CDR3 coding sequence is TGTGCCAGCAGCTTGGTGGGACATTCGTCCGGGGAGCTGTTTTTT.

This clone was picked up one time. V and J are TRBV9 and TRBJ2-1; D possibly matches TRBD1 or TRBD2 (5 bases each). The germline gives CDR1 SGDLS, CDR2 YYNGEE. The V end lost 3 bases, the J end lost 0 bases, and 13 bases lay between the germline ends. The CDR3 length is 16 residues. CDR3 bases: TGTGCCAGCAGCGAGTCGGGGCAGAGCTCCTACAATGAGCAGTTCTTC. Translation: CASSESGQSSYNEQFF.

The chain links TRBV6-6 to TRBJ2-6, with D unresolved. This CDR3 is 14 amino acids long. Germline V gene data show CDR1 as MNHNY and CDR2 as SVGAGI (reference sequence). V lost 7 bases to trimming and J lost 0 bases, with 7 bases between them. CDR3 protein: CASKIDSGANVLTF. The CDR3 region has the DNA TGTGCCAGCAAGATAGACTCTGGGGCCAACGTCCTGACTTTC.

This chain links TRBV7-9 with TRBJ2-7; D is perhaps TRBD1 (6 bases). Germline CDR1 SEHNR, CDR2 FQNEAQ (reference sequence). The CDR3 covers 14 residues. With 2 bases removed from V and 2 bases from J, the gap between germline ends came to 10 bases. The CDR3, as DNA: TGTGCCAGCAGCTTAAATCAGGGGCCCTACGAGCAGTACTTC. Translated: CASSLNQGPYEQYF.

This chain connects TRBV6-6 to TRBJ2-7, with 9 positions matching TRBD2. This CDR3 has 16 amino acids. The ends lost 7 bases at V and 4 bases at J; junction bases unmatched: 14. Germline-derived CDR1 and CDR2 are MNHNY and SVGAGI (reference sequence). The CDR3 nucleotides read TGTGCCAGCAACTCTCCGGAGCGGGAGGACCAATACGAGCAGTACTTC. Protein: CASNSPEREDQYEQYF.

The rearrangement uses TRBV6-5 and TRBJ2-2; TRBD2 might be the D (5 bases). The CDR3 consists of 13 residues. CDR1 MNHEY and CDR2 SVGAGI come from the germline V gene. Trimming shortened V by 2 bases and J by 5 bases, and 6 bases separated the two germline ends. CDR3 in amino acids: CASSYEGTGELFF. The DNA of the CDR3 is TGTGCCAGCAGTTACGAGGGAACCGGGGAGCTGTTTTTT.

As to this clone: The same CDR3 is also encoded by other DNA sequences in this sample. This chain uses TRBV27 with TRBJ2-3, with no clear D. V was clipped by 3 bases and J by 2 bases, with 6 bases between them. CDR1 is MNHEY and CDR2 is SMNVEV in the germline V gene (reference sequence). This CDR3 is built from 13 residues. The CDR3 protein is CASSLVNTDTQYF. The DNA of the CDR3 is TGTGCCAGCAGTTTGGTGAACACAGATACGCAGTATTTT.

The gene calls are TRBV9 and TRBJ2-7, with D possibly matching TRBD1 (6 bases). This CDR3 is 16 amino acids long. Trimming removed 0 bases at V and 3 bases at J, with 16 bases between. Germline loops: CDR1 SGDLS, CDR2 YYNGEE. CDR3 sequence reads: CASSVGVRGTVYEQYF. The CDR3 DNA sequence: TGTGCCAGCAGCGTAGGAGTAAGGGGGACGGTCTACGAGCAGTACTTC. Complete variable domain (other parts from reference TRBV9 and TRBJ2-7): DSGVTQTPKHLITATGQRVTLRCSPRSGDLSVYWYQQSLDQGLQFLIQYYNGEERAKGNILERFSAQQFPDLHSELNLSSLELGDSALYFCASSVGVRGTVYEQYFGPGTRLTVT.

The chain recombines TRBV10-3 with TRBJ2-1, with 14 positions matching TRBD2. The CDR3 spans 20 residues. CDR1 and CDR2 (germline): ENHRY, SYGVKD. The V segment lost 6 bases and the J segment 2 bases; nucleotides outside the gene matches: 15. CDR3 region: CAISSGTSGSIIPPYNEQFF. CDR3 DNA sequence: TGTGCCATCAGCTCGGGGACTAGCGGGAGTATCATTCCCCCCTACAATGAGCAGTTCTTC.

The chain has TRBV11-2 and TRBJ1-1, with D perhaps matching TRBD1 (6 bases). The V and J ends lost 5 bases and 7 bases respectively, with 32 bases between them. The CDR3 runs 19 residues. Germline values: CDR1 SGHAT, CDR2 FQNNGV. CDR3 in DNA: TGTGCCAGCAGCGCCCAGACGCTCGGGGGGACCCATAAGGGGGATGAAGCTTTCTTT. Translating gives CASSAQTLGGTHKGDEAFF. The entire variable domain, with the rest obtained from reference TRBV11-2 and TRBJ1-1, is as follows: EAGVAQSPRYKIIEKRQSVAFWCNPISGHATLYWYQQILGQGPKLLIQFQNNGVVDDSQLPKDRFSAERLKGVDSTLKIQPAKLEDSAVYLCASSAQTLGGTHKGDEAFFGQGTRLTVV.

The chain combines TRBV6-1 with TRBJ2-7; no clear D gene. This CDR3 is built from 15 residues. The V end lost 3 bases, the J end lost 0 bases, and 12 bases lay between the germline ends. Germline loops: CDR1 MNHNS, CDR2 SASEGT. CDR3 bases: TGTGCCAGCAGTGATCTCAGTTATAGCTCCTACGAGCAGTACTTC. Amino acids: CASSDLSYSSYEQYF.

The chain combines TRBV27 with TRBJ1-1; D remains ambiguous. V gave up 2 bases and J gave up 1 base, with 11 bases separating them. CDR3 length equals 15 residues. CDR1 MNHEY and CDR2 SMNVEV come from the germline V gene (reference sequence). CDR3 nucleotides: TGTGCCAGCAGTTTAATCGCAGGCAGGAACACTGAAGCTTTCTTT. Its protein is CASSLIAGRNTEAFF.

This clone was picked up one time. The V and J genes are TRBV14 and TRBJ1-1, with D maybe TRBD1 (5 bases). This CDR3 has 16 residues. The ends were cut back, 3 bases at V and 4 bases at J, with 18 bases in the middle. CDR1 is SGHDN and CDR2 is FVKESK in the germline V gene. The CDR3 reads CASSQPGQAVGTEAFF. DNA of the CDR3: TGTGCCAGCAGCCAGCCGGGGCAAGCTGTAGGCACTGAAGCTTTCTTT.

This chain joins TRBV5-1 and TRBJ2-7; TRBD2 matches at 14 bases. Losses at the gene ends were 4 bases for V and 6 bases for J; bases not matched to a gene: 12. The CDR3 covers 17 residues. Germline assignment: CDR1 SGHRS and CDR2 YFSETQ. CDR3 sequence (DNA): TGCGCCAGCAGCCCGGGGACTAGCGGGAGCCCTATTATCGAGCAGTACTTC. Translating it yields CASSPGTSGSPIIEQYF.